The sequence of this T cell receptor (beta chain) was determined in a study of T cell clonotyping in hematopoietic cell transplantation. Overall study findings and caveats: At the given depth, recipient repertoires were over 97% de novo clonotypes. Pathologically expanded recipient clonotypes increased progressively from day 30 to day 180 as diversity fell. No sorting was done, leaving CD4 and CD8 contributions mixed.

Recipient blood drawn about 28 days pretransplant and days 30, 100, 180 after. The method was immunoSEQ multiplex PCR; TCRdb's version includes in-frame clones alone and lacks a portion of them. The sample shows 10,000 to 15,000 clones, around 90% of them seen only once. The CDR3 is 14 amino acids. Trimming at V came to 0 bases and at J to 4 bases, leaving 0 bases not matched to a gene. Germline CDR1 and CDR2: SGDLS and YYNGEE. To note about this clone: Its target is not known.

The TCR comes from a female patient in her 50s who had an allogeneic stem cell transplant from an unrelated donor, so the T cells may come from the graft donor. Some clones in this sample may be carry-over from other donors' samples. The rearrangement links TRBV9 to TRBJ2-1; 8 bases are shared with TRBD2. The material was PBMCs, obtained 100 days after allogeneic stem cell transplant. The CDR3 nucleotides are TGTGCCAGCAGCGTAGGCGGGAGGTACAATGAGCAGTTCTTC. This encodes CASSVGGRYNEQFF. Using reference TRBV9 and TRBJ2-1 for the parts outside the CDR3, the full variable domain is DSGVTQTPKHLITATGQRVTLRCSPRSGDLSVYWYQQSLDQGLQFLIQYYNGEERAKGNILERFSAQQFPDLHSELNLSSLELGDSALYFCASSVGGRYNEQFFGPGTRLTVL.